This T cell receptor beta chain was captured by sequencing in a study of blood T cell repertoires in COVID-19. Study-level background: The analysed material was cDNA or gDNA that came from T cells, B-cell-depleted T cells, or PBMCs.

Clones were sequenced by immunoSEQ multiplex PCR, and TCRdb holds only the in-frame ones, with some missing. The data show 110,000 or so clones, over 80% seen once. CDR1 and CDR2 (germline): MNHNS, SASEGT. The CDR3 is 14 amino acids. V shed 3 bases and J 7 bases; nucleotides not matched to a gene: 0. What was sequenced was peripheral blood. The sequence was collected from a human donor in a cohort sampled during active COVID-19. J is TRBJ1-4 and V is TRBV6-1, with TRBD1 matching 12 bases. CDR3 DNA sequence: TGTGCCAGCAGTGAGGGACAGGGGGCTGAAAAACTGTTTTTT. It yields the protein CASSEGQGAEKLFF.